A selection of T cell receptor beta chains follows, all from one sample in a study of CXCR4 blockade with PD-1 therapy in pancreatic cancer. The method was immunoSEQ multiplex PCR; TCRdb's version includes in-frame clones alone and lacks a portion of them. Among some 16,000 clones listed, over 60% were seen once. Sequencing was performed on tumor tissue. The source is a human donor with pancreatic ductal adenocarcinoma. Both conserved end residues are part of each CDR3. The D gene is left open where the match is weak.

J gene,V gene,D gene,CDR3 protein
TRBJ1-5,TRBV18,.,CASSPGIDRNQPQHF
TRBJ1-1,TRBV14,.,CASSQELSGTEAFF
TRBJ2-7,TRBV18,.,CASSRTNAPSPYEQYF
TRBJ2-7,TRBV19,.,CASSIRGGYSDEQYF
TRBJ2-2,TRBV30,.,CAWSLLDPGELFF
TRBJ1-4,TRBV10-3,TRBD1,CAISPIDREGEKLFF
TRBJ2-7,TRBV19,.,CASSNYDRDSSYEQYF
TRBJ2-1,TRBV12-5,TRBD2,CASGTSGSNEQFF
TRBJ2-3,TRBV28,TRBD1,CASSFGGRGRDTQYF
TRBJ2-2,TRBV28,TRBD1,CASSSITGERAGELFF
TRBJ2-7,TRBV6-8,.,CASRELATSSYEQYF
TRBJ2-5,TRBV6-8,.,CASRNPGTNKGTQYF
TRBJ1-5,TRBV6-8,.,CASSLASNQPQHF
TRBJ2-5,TRBV5-1,.,CASTLGSLVAAETQYF
TRBJ2-1,TRBV1,.,CASSPPGSGIRNEQFF
TRBJ2-7,TRBV15,.,CATSRDLRIYEQYF
TRBJ1-3,TRBV19,.,CASSFSGTISGNTIYF
TRBJ2-1,TRBV9,.,CASSVGPSHLNEQFF
TRBJ2-3,TRBV15,TRBD1,CATSRARTGNTDTQYF
TRBJ2-4,TRBV19,.,CARGEPRAKNIQYF
TRBJ2-1,TRBV11-3,.,CASSLVSGAFNEQFF
TRBJ2-7,TRBV29-1,.,CSVAVSGGYEQYF
TRBJ1-1,TRBV27,.,CASSLSPRRAEAFF
TRBJ2-1,TRBV5-1,TRBD2,CASSLSGGRGTSGRTEQFF
TRBJ1-6,TRBV19,.,CASSIPGLINSPLHF
TRBJ1-5,TRBV19,TRBD1,CASSIDTSTGWDQPQHF
TRBJ2-6,TRBV28,TRBD1,CASSNRDRGPGANVLTF
TRBJ1-1,TRBV6-8,.,CAISGRGANTEAFF
TRBJ2-2,TRBV6-8,.,CASSFQRLGRANTGELFF
TRBJ1-5,TRBV29-1,.,CSAGQTNQPQHF
TRBJ2-7,TRBV12-2,.,CASRPGQGVGYEQYF
TRBJ2-7,TRBV28,.,CASSQPHQLGESSYEQYF
TRBJ2-7,TRBV28,.,CASSPLGRFYEQYF
TRBJ2-1,TRBV28,.,CASSRDGSYNEQFF
TRBJ2-1,TRBV19,TRBD2,CATGLAGVGEQFF
TRBJ2-1,TRBV1,.,CTSSQDGKERQFF
TRBJ2-4,TRBV1,.,CARTGLAKNIQYF
TRBJ1-2,TRBV15,.,CATSSSRTAVYGYTF
TRBJ2-7,TRBV19,TRBD2,CASSTGLAGLLHEQYF
TRBJ2-1,TRBV30,TRBD2,CAWSRTSVYNEQFF